Reported below is one T cell receptor beta chain. Its antigen remains unknown. The trim removed 4 bases at V and 4 bases at J, leaving 6 bases unmatched. Looked up from germline, CDR1 is LNHDA and CDR2 is SQIVND (reference sequence). The CDR3 length is 14 residues. TCRdb reprocessed the reads via MiXCR and lists one record per CDR3 protein. The sample includes 650,000 to 850,000 distinct CDR3 sequences, about 28% of them seen just once. This entry is derived from a study of T cell repertoires in cytomegalovirus infection. Across the study: CMV epitopes in the study were HLA-C-restricted (recently identified) and HLA-B-restricted (well studied). The public TCR beta signatures pointed to both CMV infection and matching HLA type.

The sequenced sample was cultured CD8+ T cells from PBMCs, obtained from culture after CMV antigen stimulation. The receptor comes from a human donor in good health (CMV status not recorded). Some clones in this sample may be carry-over from other donors' samples. The chain uses TRBV19 and TRBJ2-7, with 8 bases aligning to TRBD1. For the CDR3, the DNA is TGTGCCAGTAGTAGCCGACAGGGGTGGTACGAGCAGTACTTC. Translating gives CASSSRQGWYEQYF.